Each of the 3 T cell receptor beta chains below was sequenced from the same sample in a study of OX40 agonist ivuxolimab in advanced cancers. Library prep was done by the immunoSEQ multiplex PCR assay. TCRdb's version of the immuneACCESS table is confined to in-frame rearrangements and falls short of the full clone set. An unresolved V gene accounts for under half of the shortfall where checked; the remainder is of unknown origin. The sample includes 60,000 or so clones, with 84% observed a single time. The leading ten clones occupy around 27% of the sample. The sample consisted of CD4+ or CD8+ T cells sorted from blood, taken in a trial of the OX40 agonist ivuxolimab. Receptor source: an adult with an advanced solid tumor such as melanoma, head and neck, liver or kidney cancer.

The chain joins TRBV5-1 to TRBJ2-2, with unresolved D. Germline values: CDR1 SGHRS, CDR2 YFSETQ. This CDR3 is built from 17 residues. Trimming took off 0 bases at V and 0 bases at J, with 12 bases between the two ends. CDR3 in DNA: TGCGCCAGCAGCTTGGCGGCAGTCCCCACGAACACCGGGGAGCTGTTTTTT. Its protein product is CASSLAAVPTNTGELFF.

The rearrangement links TRBV6-5 to TRBJ1-5; D unclear. The CDR3 totals 14 residues. V lost 2 bases to trimming and J lost 5 bases, with 10 bases between them. Germline-derived CDR1 and CDR2 are MNHEY and SVGAGI. The CDR3 reads CASSYKQLDQPQHF. The DNA for the CDR3 is TGTGCCAGCAGTTACAAACAGCTGGATCAGCCCCAGCATTTT.

The chain combines TRBV5-1 with TRBJ2-6; D is ambiguous. The V end was cut by 4 bases, the J end by 0 bases, with 8 bases between. CDR3 size: 15 residues. CDR1 is SGHRS, CDR2 YFSETQ, per germline. DNA for the CDR3: TGCGCCAGCAGCAGATCGAACTCTGGGGCCAACGTCCTGACTTTC. This translates into CASSRSNSGANVLTF.